This T cell receptor beta chain was captured in a study of T cell repertoires in cytomegalovirus infection. In the study overall: CMV infection plus the matching HLA type was flagged by public TCR beta signatures. Findings and limits, study-wide: Identification of carriers of CMV plus the relevant HLA was performed using cumulative public TCR beta family frequency. The response measured ex vivo was dominated by TCR beta clonotypes (HLA-C-restricted and CMV-specific).

MiXCR, applied by TCRdb to the reads, yields one record per CDR3 protein. This table holds over 150,000 distinct CDR3 sequences, about an eighth found once. V lost 5 bases and J lost 8; bases outside the gene matches: 12. CDR1 and CDR2 from the germline V gene are LNHDA and SQIVND (reference sequence). The CDR3 runs to 15 residues. This clonotype occurred many times. Its specificity is unknown. J is TRBJ2-1 and V is TRBV19; 7 positions agree with TRBD1. Sequencing input: PBMCs. The receptor's source is a human donor in good health (CMV status not recorded). Some clones in this sample may be carry-over from other donors' samples. The CDR3 DNA follows: TGTGCCAGTAGTTCAGGGACAGCGGTTTGGGATGAGCAGTTCTTC. As protein: CASSSGTAVWDEQFF.